This TCR beta chain was captured by sequencing in a study of radiotherapy plus CTLA-4 blockade in lung cancer. Study-level information: Objective responses were recorded in around 18% of patients, with disease control recorded in 25% to 40%.

Only in-frame clones appear in the TCRdb table, and some are missing; sequencing was by immunoSEQ multiplex PCR. The table shows more than 95,000 clones, with roughly 79% occurring only once. This clone has just one count. The receptor was isolated from a human donor with non-small cell lung cancer who had a partial response to radiotherapy plus ipilimumab. Some clones in this sample may be carry-over from other donors' samples. Sequencing was performed on peripheral blood, taken from a patient treated with radiotherapy plus ipilimumab.

The CDR3, as DNA: TGTGCCAGCAGCTCCGGAGTTGCAGATACGCAGTATTTT. Its translation: CASSSGVADTQYF. The chain combines TRBV7-8 with TRBJ2-3; no firm D call. V lost 4 bases to trimming and J lost 4 bases, with 9 bases between them. Per the germline V gene, CDR1 is SGHVS and CDR2 is FQNEAQ. This CDR3 comprises 13 residues.